There are a few counts of the clone carrying this T cell receptor beta chain. What it binds is unknown. Construction of the TCR beta libraries employed iRepertoire HTBI primers in conjunction with Arm-PCR of CDR3 regions. TCRdb itself ran the multiplex PCR reads through MiXCR, one entry per CDR3 protein. The table lists around 430,000 distinct CDR3 sequences, 22% of them singletons. Time point here: persistent/refractory GD, antithyroid drugs over 5 years with positive TRAb. Researchers made the TCR library from RNA that was extracted from PBMCs. Germline assignment: CDR1 SGHAT and CDR2 FQNNGV. CDR3 length: 15 residues. Deletions cut 6 bases from V and 4 bases from J, with 13 bases between. This sample was included in a study of regulatory T cells in long-lasting Graves disease. Study-level points and caveats: Patients with persistent disease shared 2,741 public clonotypes, outpacing the roughly 870 shared by new patients.

This sample comprised peripheral blood mononuclear cells (PBMCs), obtained when the disease was refractory, from a patient treated with antithyroid drugs. This TCR derives from a female donor with Graves disease. The chain uses TRBV11-2 and TRBJ2-6; no firm D call. The CDR3 DNA is TGTGCCAGCAGAATGGTAGGGTCGGGGGCCAACGTCCTGACTTTC. This sequence encodes CASRMVGSGANVLTF.